This TCR beta chain was sequenced during a study of T cell responses to AZD1222 COVID-19 vaccine. Study summary: Pooling covered second doses at about 4 or about 12 weeks. Study results and caveats: Mostly white British, mostly female donors; authors suggested clonal diversity may be underestimated. Spike-specific TCR breadth and depth went up after people got two AZD1222 doses.

Details on this clone: Its antigen is still unknown.

The germline gives CDR1 SGHRS, CDR2 YFSETQ. This CDR3 contains 14 residues. The ends lost 7 bases at V and 7 bases at J; junction bases unmatched: 7. Produced via immunoSEQ multiplex PCR; TCRdb's table is partial and in-frame only. The table has roughly 100,000 clones, 75% to 90% seen once. This specimen consisted of peripheral blood, obtained on day 0 of AZD1222 vaccination. The TCR originated in an adult in good health. The rearrangement links TRBV5-1 to TRBJ2-1; 11 positions match TRBD2. DNA for the CDR3: TGCGCCAGCTTTACTAGCGGGAGTATTAATGAGCAGTTCTTC. Translation: CASFTSGSINEQFF.